A selection of T cell receptor beta chains follows, all from one sample in a study of human T cells and chemical hapten exposure. TCRdb re-analysed the RACE reads in MiXCR, keeping a single row per CDR3 protein. The table includes some 350,000 distinct CDR3 sequences, over 6% detected once. Specimen: whole blood, collected in connection with sensitization to the hapten diphenylcyclopropenone (DPC). The receptors come from a woman younger than 35 with alopecia areata. Some clones in this sample may be carry-over from other donors' samples. CDR3s leave out the opening cysteine and the closing phenylalanine or tryptophan.

j_gene: TRBJ2-7; v_gene: TRBV28; CDR3aa: ASSSGQDPYEQY
j_gene: TRBJ2-3; v_gene: TRBV5-4; CDR3aa: ASSLKTSSDTQY
j_gene: TRBJ1-6; v_gene: TRBV5-1; CDR3aa: ASSLGQSGSPLH
j_gene: TRBJ1-1; v_gene: TRBV12-3/TRBV12-4; CDR3aa: ASSPWGGEAF
j_gene: TRBJ2-5; v_gene: TRBV6-5; CDR3aa: ASSHLQGRGGWRAQY
j_gene: TRBJ2-7; v_gene: TRBV6-5; CDR3aa: ASSYSRFTGGYEQY
j_gene: TRBJ2-7; v_gene: TRBV6-2/TRBV6-3; CDR3aa: ASSRRTISYEQY
j_gene: TRBJ2-5; v_gene: TRBV27; CDR3aa: ASSSPGGGSETQY
j_gene: TRBJ2-7; v_gene: TRBV6-1; CDR3aa: ASSEPGYTYEQY
j_gene: TRBJ2-7; v_gene: TRBV6-2/TRBV6-3; CDR3aa: ASSSPPPRSYEQY
j_gene: TRBJ2-2; v_gene: TRBV18; CDR3aa: ASSRTGSVNTGELF
j_gene: TRBJ2-7; v_gene: TRBV6-5; CDR3aa: ASSYDLGSYEQY
j_gene: TRBJ1-2; v_gene: TRBV4-2; CDR3aa: ASSQEGPGDNYGYT
j_gene: TRBJ1-1; v_gene: TRBV7-9; CDR3aa: ASSLAVTVVTEAF
j_gene: TRBJ2-3; v_gene: TRBV7-7; CDR3aa: ASSSRLTDTQY
j_gene: TRBJ1-1; v_gene: TRBV9; CDR3aa: ASSVGGSYSTEAF
j_gene: TRBJ1-6; v_gene: TRBV20-1; CDR3aa: SARDRGTQNSPLH
j_gene: TRBJ1-1; v_gene: TRBV10-3; CDR3aa: AISEFGQEAF
j_gene: TRBJ1-6; v_gene: TRBV7-9; CDR3aa: ASSSLGAYTLH
j_gene: TRBJ2-3; v_gene: TRBV7-2; CDR3aa: ASSLRGGRDSTDTQY